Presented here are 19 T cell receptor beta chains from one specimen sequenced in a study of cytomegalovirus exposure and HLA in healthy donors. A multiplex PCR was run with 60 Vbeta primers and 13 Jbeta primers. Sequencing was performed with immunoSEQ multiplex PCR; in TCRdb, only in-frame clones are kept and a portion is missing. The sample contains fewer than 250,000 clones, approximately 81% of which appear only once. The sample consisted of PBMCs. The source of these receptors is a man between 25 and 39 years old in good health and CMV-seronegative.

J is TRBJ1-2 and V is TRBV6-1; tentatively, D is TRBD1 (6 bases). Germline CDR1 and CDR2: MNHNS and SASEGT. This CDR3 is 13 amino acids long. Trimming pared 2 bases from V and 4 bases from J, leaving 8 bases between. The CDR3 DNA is TGTGCCAGCAGTGAAAGGACAGCCTATGGCTACACCTTC. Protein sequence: CASSERTAYGYTF.

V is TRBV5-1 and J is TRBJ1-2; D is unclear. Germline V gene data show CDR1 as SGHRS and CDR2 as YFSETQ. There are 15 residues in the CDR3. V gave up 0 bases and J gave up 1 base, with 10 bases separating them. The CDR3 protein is CASSLEAGINYGYTF. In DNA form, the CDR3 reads TGCGCCAGCAGCTTGGAGGCAGGCATTAACTATGGCTACACCTTC.

The CDR3 region has the DNA TGCGCCAGCAGCTTCGGATTAGCGGGGGGGCCCGGCAATGAGCAGTTCTTC. Its translation is CASSFGLAGGPGNEQFF. This chain joins TRBV5-1 and TRBJ2-1; 11 bases are shared with TRBD2. V gave up 2 bases and J gave up 6 bases; unmatched junction bases: 10. This CDR3 contains 17 residues. Germline V gives CDR1 SGHRS, CDR2 YFSETQ.

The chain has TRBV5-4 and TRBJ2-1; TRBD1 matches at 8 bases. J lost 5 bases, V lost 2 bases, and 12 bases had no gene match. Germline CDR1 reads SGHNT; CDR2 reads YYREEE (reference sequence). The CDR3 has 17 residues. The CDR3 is CASSFLFNRGIDNEQFF. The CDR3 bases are TGTGCCAGCAGCTTCCTCTTTAACAGGGGGATCGACAATGAGCAGTTCTTC. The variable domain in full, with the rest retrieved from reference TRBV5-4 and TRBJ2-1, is ETGVTQSPTHLIKTRGQQVTLRCSSQSGHNTVSWYQQALGQGPQFIFQYYREEENGRGNFPPRFSGLQFPNYSSELNVNALELDDSALYLCASSFLFNRGIDNEQFFGPGTRLTVL.

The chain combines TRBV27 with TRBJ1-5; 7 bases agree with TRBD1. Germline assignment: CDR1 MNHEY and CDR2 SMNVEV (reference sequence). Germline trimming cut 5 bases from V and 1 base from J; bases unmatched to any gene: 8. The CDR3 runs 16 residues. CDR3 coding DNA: TGTGCCAGCAGTCCCCGACAGGGAGACAGCAATCAGCCCCAGCATTTT. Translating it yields CASSPRQGDSNQPQHF.

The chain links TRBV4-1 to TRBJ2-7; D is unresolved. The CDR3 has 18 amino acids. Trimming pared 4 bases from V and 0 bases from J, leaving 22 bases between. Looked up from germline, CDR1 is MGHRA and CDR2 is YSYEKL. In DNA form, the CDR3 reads TGCGCCAGCAGCCCCCTCCCCTCGGGTTTAGCAAGCTCCTACGAGCAGTACTTC. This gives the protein CASSPLPSGLASSYEQYF.

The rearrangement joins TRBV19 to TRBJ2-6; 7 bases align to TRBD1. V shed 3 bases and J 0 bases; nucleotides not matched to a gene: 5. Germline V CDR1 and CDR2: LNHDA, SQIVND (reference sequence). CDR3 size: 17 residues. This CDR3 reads CASSIRDSPSGANVLTF. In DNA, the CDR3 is TGTGCCAGTAGTATTAGGGACAGCCCCTCTGGGGCCAACGTCCTGACTTTC.

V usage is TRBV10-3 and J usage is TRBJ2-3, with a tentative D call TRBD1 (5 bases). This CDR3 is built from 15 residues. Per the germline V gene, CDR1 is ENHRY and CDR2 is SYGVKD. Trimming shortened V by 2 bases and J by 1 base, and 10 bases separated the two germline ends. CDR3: CAISEAGKGTDTQYF. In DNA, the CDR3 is TGTGCCATCAGTGAGGCAGGGAAGGGCACAGATACGCAGTATTTT.

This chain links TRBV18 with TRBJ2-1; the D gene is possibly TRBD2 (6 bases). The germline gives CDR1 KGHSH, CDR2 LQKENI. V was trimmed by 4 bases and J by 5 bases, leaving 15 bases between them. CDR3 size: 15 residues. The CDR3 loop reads CASSLPGGSNNEQFF. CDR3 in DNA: TGTGCCAGCTCACTACCTGGGGGGTCTAACAATGAGCAGTTCTTC. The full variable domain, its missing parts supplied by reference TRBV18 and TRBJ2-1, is NAGVMQNPRHLVRRRGQEARLRCSPMKGHSHVYWYRQLPEEGLKFMVYLQKENIIDESGMPKERFSAEFPKEGPSILRIQQVVRGDSAAYFCASSLPGGSNNEQFFGPGTRLTVL.

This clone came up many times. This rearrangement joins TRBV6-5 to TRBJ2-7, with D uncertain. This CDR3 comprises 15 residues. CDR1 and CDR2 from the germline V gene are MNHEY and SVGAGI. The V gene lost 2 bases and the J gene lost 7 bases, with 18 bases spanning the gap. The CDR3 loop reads CASSYLREPPREQYF. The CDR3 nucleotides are TGTGCCAGCAGTTACCTCCGCGAACCGCCCAGGGAGCAGTACTTC.

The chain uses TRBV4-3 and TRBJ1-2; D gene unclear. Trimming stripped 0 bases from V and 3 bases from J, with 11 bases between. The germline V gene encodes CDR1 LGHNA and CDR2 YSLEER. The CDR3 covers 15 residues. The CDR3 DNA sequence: TGCGCCAGCAGCCAAGATCTGGCGCAGGACTATGGCTACACCTTC. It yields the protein CASSQDLAQDYGYTF.

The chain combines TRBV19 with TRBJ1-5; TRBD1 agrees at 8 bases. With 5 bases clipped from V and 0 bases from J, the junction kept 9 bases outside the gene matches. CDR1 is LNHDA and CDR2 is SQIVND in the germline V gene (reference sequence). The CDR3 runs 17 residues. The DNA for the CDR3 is TGTGCCAGTAGTCTCGGACAGGGCCTTTATAGCAATCAGCCCCAGCATTTT. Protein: CASSLGQGLYSNQPQHF.

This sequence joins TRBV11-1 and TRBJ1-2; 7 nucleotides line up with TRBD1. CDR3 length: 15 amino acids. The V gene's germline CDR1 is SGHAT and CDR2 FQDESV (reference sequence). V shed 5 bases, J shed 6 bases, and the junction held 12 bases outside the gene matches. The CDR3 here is CASSRTGSEGDGYTF. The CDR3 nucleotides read TGTGCCAGCAGCCGGACAGGATCGGAGGGGGATGGCTACACCTTC.

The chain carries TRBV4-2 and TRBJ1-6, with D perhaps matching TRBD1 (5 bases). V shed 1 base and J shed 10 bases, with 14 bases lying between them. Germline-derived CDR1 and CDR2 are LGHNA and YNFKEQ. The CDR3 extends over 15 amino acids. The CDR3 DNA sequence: TGTGCCAGCAGCCAAGGGGGGTCAGGGAGGTCACCCCTCCACTTT. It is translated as CASSQGGSGRSPLHF.

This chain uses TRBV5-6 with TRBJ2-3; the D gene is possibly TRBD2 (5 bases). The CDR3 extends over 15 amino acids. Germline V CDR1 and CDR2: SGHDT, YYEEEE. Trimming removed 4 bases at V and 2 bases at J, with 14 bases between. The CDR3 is CASSRDSRITDTQYF. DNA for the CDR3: TGTGCCAGCAGCCGGGATAGCCGGATCACAGATACGCAGTATTTT.

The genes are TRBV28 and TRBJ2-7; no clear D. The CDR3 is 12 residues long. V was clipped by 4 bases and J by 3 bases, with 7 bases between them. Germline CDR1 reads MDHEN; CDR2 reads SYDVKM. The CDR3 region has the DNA TGTGCCAGCAGTTACAGTAACTACGAGCAGTACTTC. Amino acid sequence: CASSYSNYEQYF.

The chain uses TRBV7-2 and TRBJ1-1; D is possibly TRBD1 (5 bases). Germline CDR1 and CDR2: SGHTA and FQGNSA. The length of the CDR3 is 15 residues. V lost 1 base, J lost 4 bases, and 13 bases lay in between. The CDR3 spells CASSLEAGRGTEAFF. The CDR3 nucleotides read TGTGCCAGCAGCTTAGAGGCGGGAAGGGGCACTGAAGCTTTCTTT.

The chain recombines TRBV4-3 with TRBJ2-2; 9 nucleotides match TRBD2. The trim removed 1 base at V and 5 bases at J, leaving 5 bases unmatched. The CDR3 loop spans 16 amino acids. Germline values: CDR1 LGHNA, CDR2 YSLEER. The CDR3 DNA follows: TGCGCCAGCAGCCAAGGTAGCGGGGGATGGACCGGGGAGCTGTTTTTT. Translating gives CASSQGSGGWTGELFF.

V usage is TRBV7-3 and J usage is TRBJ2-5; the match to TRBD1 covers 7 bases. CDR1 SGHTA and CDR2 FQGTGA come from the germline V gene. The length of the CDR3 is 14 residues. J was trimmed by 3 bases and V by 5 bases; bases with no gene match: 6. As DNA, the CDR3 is TGTGCCAGCAGCACGACAGGGTCGGAAGAGACCCAGTACTTC. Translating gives CASSTTGSEETQYF.